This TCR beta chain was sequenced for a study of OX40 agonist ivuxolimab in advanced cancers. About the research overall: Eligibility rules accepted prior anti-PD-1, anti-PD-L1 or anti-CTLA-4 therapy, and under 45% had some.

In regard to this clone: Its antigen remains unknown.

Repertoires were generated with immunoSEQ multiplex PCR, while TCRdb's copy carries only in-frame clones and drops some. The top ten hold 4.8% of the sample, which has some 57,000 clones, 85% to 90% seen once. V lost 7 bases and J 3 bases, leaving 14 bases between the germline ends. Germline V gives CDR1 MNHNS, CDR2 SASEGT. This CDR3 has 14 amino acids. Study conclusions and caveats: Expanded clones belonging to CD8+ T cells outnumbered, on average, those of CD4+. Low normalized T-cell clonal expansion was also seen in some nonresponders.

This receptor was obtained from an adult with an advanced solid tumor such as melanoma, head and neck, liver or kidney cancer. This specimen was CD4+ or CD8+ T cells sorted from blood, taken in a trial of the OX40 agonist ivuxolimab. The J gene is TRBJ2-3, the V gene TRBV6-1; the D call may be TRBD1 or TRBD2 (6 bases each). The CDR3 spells CASIPGAKTDTQYF. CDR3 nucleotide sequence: TGTGCCAGCATACCGGGGGCTAAGACAGATACGCAGTATTTT.